This record covers a single T cell receptor beta chain. This record comes from a study of shared clonotypes between healthy human individuals. The CDR3 totals 15 residues. The V gene lost 4 bases and the J gene lost 6 bases, with 19 bases spanning the gap. In germline, CDR1 is SGHNT, CDR2 YYREEE (reference sequence). Using immunoSEQ multiplex PCR, the repertoire was profiled, and TCRdb retains in-frame clones only, with some absent. Seen here are fewer than 1.4 million clones, more than 75% observed once, and the top ten hold 0.55% to 0.7%. This chain links TRBV5-4 with TRBJ1-2; TRBD1 might be the D (5 bases). The sample consisted of memory CD4+ T cells from PBMCs. Subset noted: CD45RA-negative fraction. The origin of this receptor is a man in his late teens or twenties in good health. Some clones in this sample may be carry-over from other donors' samples. CDR3: CASSTAGTIVHGYTF. In DNA form, the CDR3 reads TGTGCCAGCAGCACCGCAGGGACCATCGTCCATGGCTACACCTTC.